The 30 T cell receptor beta chains listed next were all sequenced from one sample in a study of cytomegalovirus exposure and HLA in healthy donors. The repertoire was sequenced with immunoSEQ multiplex PCR; TCRdb's copy has only in-frame clones and lacks some. In the table there are 210,000 or so clones, 88% of which are singletons. The specimen sequenced was PBMCs. Receptors were obtained from a woman aged 18-29 years in good health and CMV-seronegative.

The V gene is TRBV28, the J gene TRBJ2-7; D is unclear. The CDR3 is 15 residues long. Trimming took 5 bases from V and 2 from J, leaving 16 bases between them. Germline V gene lookup returns CDR1 MDHEN and CDR2 SYDVKM. In nucleotides, the CDR3 is TGTGCCAGCAGTCCGTTTTTTCCTCTTCCCTACGAGCAGTACTTC. Its protein product is CASSPFFPLPYEQYF.

A single count supports this clone. The rearrangement links TRBV27 to TRBJ2-5; no clear D gene. CDR1 and CDR2 (germline): MNHEY, SMNVEV (reference sequence). The CDR3 runs 14 residues. V was pared by 4 bases and J by 4 bases, with 13 bases between. Here the CDR3 reads CASSSMLALETQYF. The CDR3 DNA reads as TGTGCCAGCAGTTCTATGCTCGCCCTAGAGACCCAGTACTTC.

This clone was recorded only once. The chain uses TRBV16 and TRBJ2-1; maybe TRBD1 (5 bases). The ends were cut back, 4 bases at V and 9 bases at J, with 13 bases in the middle. This CDR3 spans 13 amino acids. Germline CDR1 is KGHSY and CDR2 is FQNENV. This chain's CDR3 is CASSPRYRSEQFF. CDR3 bases: TGTGCCAGCAGCCCACGATACAGGAGTGAGCAGTTCTTC. Full variable domain (remainder filled in from reference TRBV16 and TRBJ2-1): GEEVAQTPKHLVRGEGQKAKLYCAPIKGHSYVFWYQQVLKNEFKFLISFQNENVFDETGMPKERFSAKCLPNSPCSLEIQATKLEDSAVYFCASSPRYRSEQFFGPGTRLTVL.

The chain employs TRBV7-6 and TRBJ1-2; possibly TRBD1 for D (6 bases). V gave up 5 bases and J gave up 2 bases, with 9 bases separating them. This CDR3 is 13 amino acids long. CDR1 SGHVS and CDR2 FNYEAQ come from the germline V gene. The CDR3 nucleotides read TGTGCCAGCAGCCCGGACAGAAACTATGGCTACACCTTC. Translation: CASSPDRNYGYTF.

The chain carries TRBV28 and TRBJ1-5; the D is unclear. V was trimmed by 6 bases and J by 5 bases, leaving 11 bases between them. This CDR3 is 13 amino acids long. CDR1 and CDR2 (germline): MDHEN, SYDVKM. The CDR3 DNA reads TGTGCCAGCAGCCGACACAGTTATCAGCCCCAGCATTTT. It translates to CASSRHSYQPQHF.

The rearrangement links TRBV28 to TRBJ2-5, with 11 bases that match TRBD2. From germline, CDR1 is MDHEN and CDR2 SYDVKM. The CDR3 has 17 amino acids. V dropped 6 bases and J dropped 3; count of bases not matched to a gene: 12. For the CDR3, the DNA is TGTGCCAGCAGCTGGGTCACCGGGACTAGCGGAGAAGAGACCCAGTACTTC. This gives the protein CASSWVTGTSGEETQYF.

This rearrangement joins TRBV28 to TRBJ1-2; 7 positions match TRBD1. CDR1 is MDHEN, CDR2 SYDVKM, per germline. Germline trimming cut 2 bases from V and 5 bases from J; bases unmatched to any gene: 2. The CDR3 loop spans 13 amino acids. The CDR3 nucleotides are TGTGCCAGCAGTTTAGACAGGGTATATGGCTACACCTTC. Amino acid sequence: CASSLDRVYGYTF.

This clone was detected only a few times. The V gene is TRBV10-3, the J gene TRBJ1-1, with unresolved D. The V gene lost 6 bases and the J gene lost 0 bases, with 14 bases spanning the gap. This CDR3 has 15 amino acids. Germline V lookup: CDR1 ENHRY, CDR2 SYGVKD. CDR3 sequence reads: CAIRDDKTMNTEAFF. CDR3 nucleotides: TGTGCCATCAGGGATGACAAAACCATGAACACTGAAGCTTTCTTT.

The genes are TRBV7-6 and TRBJ2-2; 13 bases align to TRBD2. The CDR3 has 16 amino acids. The trim removed 5 bases at V and 6 bases at J, leaving 6 bases unmatched. Germline CDR1 reads SGHVS; CDR2 reads FNYEAQ. The CDR3, as DNA: TGTGCCAGCAGCCAACCGGGACTAGCGGGGCCCGGGGAGCTGTTTTTT. Amino acid sequence: CASSQPGLAGPGELFF. The variable domain in full, with the rest retrieved from reference TRBV7-6 and TRBJ2-2, is GAGVSQSPRYKVTKRGQDVALRCDPISGHVSLYWYRQALGQGPEFLTYFNYEAQQDKSGLPNDRFSAERPEGSISTLTIQRTEQRDSAMYRCASSQPGLAGPGELFFGEGSRLTVL.

CDR3 sequence reads: CAWASAAYGEQYF. CDR3 DNA sequence: TGTGCCTGGGCCTCCGCGGCTTACGGTGAGCAGTACTTC. The genes are TRBV30 and TRBJ2-7; D is unresolved. Trimming pared 5 bases from V and 7 bases from J, leaving 18 bases between. Germline CDR1 is GTSNPN and CDR2 is SVGIG (reference sequence). The CDR3 consists of 13 residues.

This chain connects TRBV11-2 to TRBJ2-3; weak D call: TRBD2 (5 bases). The CDR3 has 15 residues. The V gene lost 1 base and the J gene lost 4 bases, with 12 bases spanning the gap. Looked up from germline, CDR1 is SGHAT and CDR2 is FQNNGV. The CDR3 coding sequence is TGTGCCAGCAGCTTAGGCCAGCGGCCCGCAGATACGCAGTATTTT. Its protein product is CASSLGQRPADTQYF.

The chain is built from TRBV18 and TRBJ2-7; 8 bases are shared with TRBD2. This CDR3 is built from 15 residues. CDR1 is KGHSH, CDR2 LQKENI, per germline. The V segment lost 2 bases and the J segment 1 base; nucleotides outside the gene matches: 4. The CDR3 DNA follows: TGTGCCAGCTCACCAGGTGCGGGAGGTTCCTACGAGCAGTACTTC. Protein sequence: CASSPGAGGSYEQYF.

This sequence joins TRBV5-4 and TRBJ2-7; TRBD1 is a possible D gene (5 bases). CDR1 and CDR2 from the germline V gene are SGHNT and YYREEE (reference sequence). Trimming stripped 0 bases from V and 2 bases from J, with 12 bases between. The CDR3 contains 15 residues. Written as DNA, the CDR3 is TGTGCCAGCAGCTTGGAATTAGGGGCTACCTACGAGCAGTACTTC. Translation: CASSLELGATYEQYF.

The rearrangement joins TRBV29-1 to TRBJ2-7; possible D gene TRBD1, 5 bases. Germline-derived CDR1 and CDR2 are SQVTM and ANQGSEA. This CDR3 has 13 amino acids. The V and J ends lost 6 bases and 2 bases respectively, with 14 bases between them. This chain's CDR3 is CSVHAKGPYEQYF. As DNA, the CDR3 is TGCAGCGTCCATGCCAAGGGGCCCTACGAGCAGTACTTC.

The chain joins TRBV5-4 to TRBJ1-3, with 7 bases identical to TRBD1. Germline lookup yields CDR1 SGHNT and CDR2 YYREEE (reference sequence). The CDR3 spans 14 residues. V was pared by 1 base and J by 6 bases, with 4 bases of the junction left unmatched. The CDR3 loop reads CASSLTGDPNTIYF. The CDR3 bases are TGTGCCAGCAGCTTGACAGGGGACCCAAACACCATATATTTT. Filled out from reference TRBV5-4 and TRBJ1-3, the complete variable domain reads ETGVTQSPTHLIKTRGQQVTLRCSSQSGHNTVSWYQQALGQGPQFIFQYYREEENGRGNFPPRFSGLQFPNYSSELNVNALELDDSALYLCASSLTGDPNTIYFGEGSWLTVV.

This sequence joins TRBV6-1 and TRBJ2-7; the D gene is possibly TRBD1 (6 bases). V was clipped by 8 bases and J by 9 bases, with 17 bases between them. Per the germline V gene, CDR1 is MNHNS and CDR2 is SASEGT. The CDR3 runs 12 residues. The CDR3 DNA reads as TGTGCCAGCCGGGACAACCACGAACTGCAGTACTTC. Residues: CASRDNHELQYF.

Only one count was recorded for this clone. J is TRBJ1-1 and V is TRBV30; possible D gene TRBD1, 6 bases. CDR1 is GTSNPN, CDR2 SVGIG, per germline (reference sequence). V gave up 5 bases and J gave up 5 bases, with 12 bases separating them. The CDR3 contains 12 residues. Written as DNA, the CDR3 is TGTGCCTGGGACAGGCCATATACTGAAGCTTTCTTT. It specifies CAWDRPYTEAFF.

The V call is TRBV29-1, the J call TRBJ2-1; tentative D call: TRBD1 (6 bases). Germline CDR1 SQVTM, CDR2 ANQGSEA. This CDR3 is 16 amino acids long. The V end lost 0 bases, the J end lost 1 base, and 13 bases lay between the germline ends. The DNA for the CDR3 is TGCAGCGTTGAAGATAGCGAGACAGGTTCCTACAATGAGCAGTTCTTC. Translated, it gives CSVEDSETGSYNEQFF.

The genes are TRBV7-9 and TRBJ2-3, with D possibly matching TRBD2 (6 bases). Germline V lookup: CDR1 SEHNR, CDR2 FQNEAQ (reference sequence). The CDR3 covers 15 residues. The germline V and J ends were trimmed by 2 bases and 1 base, with 10 bases remaining between them. CDR3 DNA: TGTGCCAGCAGCTTAAGGGACTCGCGCACAGATACGCAGTATTTT. It codes for CASSLRDSRTDTQYF. The full variable domain, in which reference TRBV7-9 and TRBJ2-3 provide the parts outside the CDR3, is DTGVSQNPRHKITKRGQNVTFRCDPISEHNRLYWYRQTLGQGPEFLTYFQNEAQLEKSRLLSDRFSAERPKGSFSTLEIQRTEQGDSAMYLCASSLRDSRTDTQYFGPGTRLTVL.

This clone has only one observation. V usage is TRBV11-3 and J usage is TRBJ2-2, with TRBD1 identical over 10 bases. Germline-derived CDR1 and CDR2 are SGHNT and YENEEA. The CDR3 extends over 16 amino acids. V gave up 5 bases and J gave up 7 bases; unmatched junction bases: 10. CDR3 sequence: CASSPNPTGGHGELFF. The CDR3 DNA is TGTGCCAGCAGCCCGAATCCGACAGGGGGCCACGGGGAGCTGTTTTTT.

The V gene is TRBV10-2, the J gene TRBJ2-7; TRBD1 aligns across 8 bases. The V and J ends lost 0 bases and 4 bases, in that order; junction bases with no gene match: 5. CDR1 WSHSY and CDR2 SAAADI come from the germline V gene. The CDR3 has 15 residues. CDR3 nucleotides: TGCGCCAGCAGTGAGTCGGGACAGGTTTTTTACGAGCAGTACTTC. Protein product: CASSESGQVFYEQYF.

This sequence joins TRBV15 and TRBJ2-7; 10 bases line up with TRBD2. V shed 0 bases and J 6 bases; nucleotides not matched to a gene: 8. The V gene's germline CDR1 is LNHNV and CDR2 YYDKDF (reference sequence). The CDR3 extends over 16 amino acids. CDR3 loop: CATSRDRRLAGAEQYF. CDR3 nucleotide sequence: TGTGCCACCAGCAGAGATCGTCGTCTAGCGGGAGCCGAGCAGTACTTC.

The gene calls are TRBV30 and TRBJ1-2, with D possibly being TRBD1 (6 bases). V was trimmed by 3 bases and J by 1 base, leaving 12 bases between them. CDR1 and CDR2 (germline): GTSNPN, SVGIG (reference sequence). The CDR3 runs 14 residues. This CDR3 reads CAWSRDKINYGYTF. Here the CDR3 DNA reads TGTGCCTGGAGCCGGGACAAGATTAACTATGGCTACACCTTC.

CDR3: CASSEVTEAFF. The CDR3 DNA reads TGTGCCAGCAGCGAGGTCACTGAAGCTTTCTTT. J is TRBJ1-1 and V is TRBV7-8; no firm D call. Trimming removed 5 bases from V and 4 bases from J, with 5 bases in between. CDR1 is SGHVS and CDR2 is FQNEAQ in the germline V gene. The CDR3 is 11 residues long.

The DNA of the CDR3 is TGTGCCAGCAGCGACAGTATCGAAAAACTGTTTTTT. Its protein product is CASSDSIEKLFF. The chain carries TRBV2 and TRBJ1-4; a possible D gene is TRBD1 (5 bases). Per the germline V gene, CDR1 is SNHLY and CDR2 is FYNNEI. Trimming took off 6 bases at V and 8 bases at J, with 10 bases between the two ends. CDR3 length: 12 residues.

The chain joins TRBV19 to TRBJ2-7; 8 bases are a match to TRBD2. Unmatched junction bases numbered 13, after V lost 3 bases and J lost 6 bases. Germline CDR1 reads LNHDA; CDR2 reads SQIVND (reference sequence). This CDR3 is 16 amino acids long. The CDR3 protein is CASSIRAGVRMGEQYF. In nucleotides, the CDR3 is TGTGCCAGTAGTATTAGAGCGGGAGTTCGGATGGGCGAGCAGTACTTC.

This sequence joins TRBV7-9 and TRBJ2-7; D is unresolved. This CDR3 has 12 residues. The germline V gene encodes CDR1 SEHNR and CDR2 FQNEAQ (reference sequence). V lost 5 bases and J 7 bases, leaving 12 bases between the germline ends. As DNA, the CDR3 is TGTGCCAGCAGCCCTTTGACGACTGAGCAGTACTTC. It specifies CASSPLTTEQYF.

The chain has TRBV18 and TRBJ2-7, with D tentatively TRBD1 (6 bases). CDR3 size: 14 residues. V lost 4 bases, J lost 2 bases, and 12 bases lay in between. Germline values: CDR1 KGHSH, CDR2 LQKENI. This chain's CDR3 is CASSQGDEAYEQYF. In DNA form, the CDR3 reads TGTGCCAGCTCACAGGGGGACGAGGCCTACGAGCAGTACTTC.

This chain joins TRBV5-4 and TRBJ2-7; 11 bases agree with TRBD1. The V and J ends lost 1 base and 4 bases, in that order; junction bases with no gene match: 7. Germline values: CDR1 SGHNT, CDR2 YYREEE (reference sequence). The CDR3 covers 16 residues. CDR3 sequence: CASSLRGQGAGYEQYF. CDR3 nucleotide sequence: TGTGCCAGCAGCTTGCGTGGACAGGGGGCGGGGTACGAGCAGTACTTC.

The rearrangement joins TRBV27 to TRBJ2-6; 11 bases match TRBD1. The CDR3 runs 16 residues. CDR1 is MNHEY and CDR2 is SMNVEV in the germline V gene (reference sequence). The V segment lost 8 bases and the J segment 3 bases; nucleotides outside the gene matches: 6. In DNA, the CDR3 is TGTGCCAGCCGGGACAGGGGGTTAAGTGGGGCCAACGTCCTGACTTTC. Protein product: CASRDRGLSGANVLTF.